This TCR beta chain was captured by sequencing in a study of T cell responses to AZD1222 COVID-19 vaccine. Study results and limitations: Among spike-specific TCRs, nearly half reportedly target unmutated variant regions. No repertoire was sampled before or during the peak T cell response, only after it.

Comments on this clone: Its antigen is unknown.

Data came from immunoSEQ multiplex PCR; TCRdb stores just in-frame clones and leaves some out. The data show more than 120,000 clones, with roughly 93% seen just once and less than 9.5% held by the top ten. In germline, CDR1 is SNHLY, CDR2 FYNNEI. V was pared by 8 bases and J by 5 bases, with 7 bases of the junction left unmatched. The CDR3 runs 14 residues. V and J are TRBV2 and TRBJ2-2; TRBD1 matches 8 bases. The clonotype comes from an adult who received the AZD1222 COVID-19 vaccine. The sequences come from peripheral blood, collected 28 days after the second AZD1222 dose. CDR3 in DNA: TGTGCCAGCGTCGGACAGGGAAGAACCGGGGAGCTGTTTTTT. The encoded protein is CASVGQGRTGELFF.